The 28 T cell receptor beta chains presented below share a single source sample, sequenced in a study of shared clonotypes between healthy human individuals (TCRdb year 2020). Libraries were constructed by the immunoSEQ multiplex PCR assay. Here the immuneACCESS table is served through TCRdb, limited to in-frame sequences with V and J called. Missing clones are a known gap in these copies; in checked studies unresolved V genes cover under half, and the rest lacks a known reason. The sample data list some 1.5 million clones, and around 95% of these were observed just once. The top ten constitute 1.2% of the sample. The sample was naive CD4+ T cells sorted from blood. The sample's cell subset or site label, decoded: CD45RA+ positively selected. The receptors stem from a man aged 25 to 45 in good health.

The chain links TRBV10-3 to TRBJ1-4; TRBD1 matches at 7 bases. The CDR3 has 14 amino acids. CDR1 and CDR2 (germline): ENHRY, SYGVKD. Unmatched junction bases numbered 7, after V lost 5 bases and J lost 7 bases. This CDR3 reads CAISITGAGEKLFF. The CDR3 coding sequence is TGTGCCATCAGTATTACAGGGGCGGGTGAAAAACTGTTTTTT.

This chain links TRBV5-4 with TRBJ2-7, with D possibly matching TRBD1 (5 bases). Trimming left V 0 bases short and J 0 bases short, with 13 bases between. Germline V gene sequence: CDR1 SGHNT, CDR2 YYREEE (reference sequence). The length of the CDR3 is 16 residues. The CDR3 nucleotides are TGTGCCAGCAGCTTGGGGGGCCCTCGGAGCTCCTACGAGCAGTACTTC. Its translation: CASSLGGPRSSYEQYF.

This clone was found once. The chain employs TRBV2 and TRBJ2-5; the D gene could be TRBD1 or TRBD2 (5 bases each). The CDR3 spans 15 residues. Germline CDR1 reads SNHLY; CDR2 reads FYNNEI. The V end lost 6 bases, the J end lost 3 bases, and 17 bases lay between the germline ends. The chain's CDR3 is CASRWDGVYKETQYF. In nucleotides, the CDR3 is TGTGCCAGCAGATGGGACGGAGTCTACAAAGAGACCCAGTACTTC. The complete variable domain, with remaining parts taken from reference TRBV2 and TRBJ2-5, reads EPEVTQTPSHQVTQMGQEVILRCVPISNHLYFYWYRQILGQKVEFLVSFYNNEISEKSEIFDDQFSVERPDGSNFTLKIRSTKLEDSAMYFCASRWDGVYKETQYFGPGTRLLVL.

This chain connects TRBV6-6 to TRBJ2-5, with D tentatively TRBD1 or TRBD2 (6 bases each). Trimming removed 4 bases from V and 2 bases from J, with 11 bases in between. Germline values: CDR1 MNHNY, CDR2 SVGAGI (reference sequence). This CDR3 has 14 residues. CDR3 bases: TGTGCCAGCAGTTTGACAGGACTACAAGAGACCCAGTACTTC. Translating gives CASSLTGLQETQYF.

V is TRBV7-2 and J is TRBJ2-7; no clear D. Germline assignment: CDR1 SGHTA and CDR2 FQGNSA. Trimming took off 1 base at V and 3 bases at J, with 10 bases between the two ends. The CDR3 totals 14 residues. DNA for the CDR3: TGTGCCAGCAGCTTAGAGGGTTCTCTCTACGAGCAGTACTTC. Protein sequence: CASSLEGSLYEQYF.

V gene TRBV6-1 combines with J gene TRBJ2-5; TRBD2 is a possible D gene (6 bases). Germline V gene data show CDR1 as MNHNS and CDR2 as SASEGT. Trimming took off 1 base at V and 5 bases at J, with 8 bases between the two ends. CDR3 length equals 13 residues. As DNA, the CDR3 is TGTGCCAGCAGTGAAGGGGGGGTGGAGACCCAGTACTTC. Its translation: CASSEGGVETQYF.

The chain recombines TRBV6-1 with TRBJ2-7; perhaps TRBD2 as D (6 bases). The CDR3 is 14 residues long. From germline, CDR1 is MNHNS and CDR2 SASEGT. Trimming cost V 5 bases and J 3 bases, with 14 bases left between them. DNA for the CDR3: TGTGCCAGCAGTCGGAGGGGTCCGGACTACGAGCAGTACTTC. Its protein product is CASSRRGPDYEQYF.

The CDR3 DNA sequence: TGTGCCAGCAGTTCGAGCTCCTACGAGCAGTACTTC. This encodes CASSSSSYEQYF. The chain joins TRBV6-6 to TRBJ2-7; D gene unclear. The V gene's germline CDR1 is MNHNY and CDR2 SVGAGI (reference sequence). The CDR3 has 12 residues. V dropped 4 bases and J dropped 0 bases, with 4 bases sitting between them.

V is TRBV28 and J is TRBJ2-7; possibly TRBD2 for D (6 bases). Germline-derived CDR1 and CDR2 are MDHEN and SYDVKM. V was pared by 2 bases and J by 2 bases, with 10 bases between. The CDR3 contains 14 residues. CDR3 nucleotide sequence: TGTGCCAGCAGTTTAACGGGAGAAACCTACGAGCAGTACTTC. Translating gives CASSLTGETYEQYF.

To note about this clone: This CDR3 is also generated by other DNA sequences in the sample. The CDR3 bases are TGTGCCAGCAGTGAAAGAGACTACAATGAGCAGTTCTTC. Encoded protein: CASSERDYNEQFF. This chain joins TRBV2 and TRBJ2-1; D is ambiguous. CDR1 and CDR2 (germline): SNHLY, FYNNEI. Trimming removed 2 bases from V and 3 bases from J, with 5 bases in between. The CDR3 consists of 13 residues.

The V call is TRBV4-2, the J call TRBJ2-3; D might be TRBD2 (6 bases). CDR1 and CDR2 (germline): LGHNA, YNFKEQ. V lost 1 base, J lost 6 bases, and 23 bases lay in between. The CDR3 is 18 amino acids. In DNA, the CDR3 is TGTGCCAGCAGCCAAGTCTTCCGATTGGAGGGGAGGTCGGATACGCAGTATTTT. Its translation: CASSQVFRLEGRSDTQYF.

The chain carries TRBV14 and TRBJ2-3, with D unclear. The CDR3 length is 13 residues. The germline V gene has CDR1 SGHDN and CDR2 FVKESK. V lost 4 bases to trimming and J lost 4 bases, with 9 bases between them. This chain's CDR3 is CASSLRLADTQYF. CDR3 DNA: TGTGCCAGCAGCCTAAGACTCGCAGATACGCAGTATTTT.

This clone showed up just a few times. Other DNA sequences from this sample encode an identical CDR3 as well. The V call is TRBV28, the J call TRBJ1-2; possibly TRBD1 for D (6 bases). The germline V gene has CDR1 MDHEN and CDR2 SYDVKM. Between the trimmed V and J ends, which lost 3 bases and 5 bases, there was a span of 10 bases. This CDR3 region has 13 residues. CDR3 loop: CASSLRGVYGYTF. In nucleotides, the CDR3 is TGTGCCAGCAGTTTGAGGGGGGTATATGGCTACACCTTC.

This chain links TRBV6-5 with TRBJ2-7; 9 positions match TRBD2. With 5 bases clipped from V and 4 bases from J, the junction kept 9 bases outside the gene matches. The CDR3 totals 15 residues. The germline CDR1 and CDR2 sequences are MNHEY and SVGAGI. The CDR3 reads CASSGPGGLAYEQYF. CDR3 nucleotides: TGTGCCAGCAGTGGACCGGGGGGACTAGCATACGAGCAGTACTTC.

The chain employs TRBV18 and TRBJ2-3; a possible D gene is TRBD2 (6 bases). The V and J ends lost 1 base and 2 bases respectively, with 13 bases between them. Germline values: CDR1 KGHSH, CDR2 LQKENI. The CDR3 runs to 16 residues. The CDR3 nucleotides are TGTGCCAGCTCACCACTAGGTAGCGGAACCACAGATACGCAGTATTTT. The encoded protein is CASSPLGSGTTDTQYF.

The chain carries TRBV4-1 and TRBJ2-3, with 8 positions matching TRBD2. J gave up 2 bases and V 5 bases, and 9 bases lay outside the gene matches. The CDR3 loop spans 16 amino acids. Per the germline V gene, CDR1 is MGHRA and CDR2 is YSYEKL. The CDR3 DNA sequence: TGCGCCAGCAGCTCTAAAGTCGGACTAGCCACAGATACGCAGTATTTT. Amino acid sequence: CASSSKVGLATDTQYF.

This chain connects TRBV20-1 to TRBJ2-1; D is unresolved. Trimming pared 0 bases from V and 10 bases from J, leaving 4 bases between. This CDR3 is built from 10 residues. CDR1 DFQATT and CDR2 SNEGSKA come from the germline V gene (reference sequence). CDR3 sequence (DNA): TGCAGTGCTAGAGATAAAGAGCAGTTCTTC. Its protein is CSARDKEQFF.

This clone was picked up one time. The CDR3 here is CAIRGTSGDYEQYF. CDR3 nucleotides: TGTGCCATCAGGGGGACTAGCGGAGACTACGAGCAGTACTTC. The V call is TRBV10-3, the J call TRBJ2-7, with 11 bases matching TRBD2. Trimming took 6 bases from V and 3 from J; bases not matched to a gene: 4. The V gene's germline CDR1 is ENHRY and CDR2 SYGVKD. The CDR3 length is 14 residues.

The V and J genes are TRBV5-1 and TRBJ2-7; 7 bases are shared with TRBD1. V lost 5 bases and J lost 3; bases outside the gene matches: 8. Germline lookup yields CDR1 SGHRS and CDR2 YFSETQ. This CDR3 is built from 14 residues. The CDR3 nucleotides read TGCGCCAGCAGTGACAGGGAAAGGAGCTACGAGCAGTACTTC. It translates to CASSDRERSYEQYF.

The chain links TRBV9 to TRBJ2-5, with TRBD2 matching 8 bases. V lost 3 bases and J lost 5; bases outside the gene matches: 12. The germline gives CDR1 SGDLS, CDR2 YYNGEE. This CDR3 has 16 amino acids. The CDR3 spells CASSADSGLVIETQYF. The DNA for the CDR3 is TGTGCCAGCAGCGCTGACTCGGGACTAGTGATCGAGACCCAGTACTTC.

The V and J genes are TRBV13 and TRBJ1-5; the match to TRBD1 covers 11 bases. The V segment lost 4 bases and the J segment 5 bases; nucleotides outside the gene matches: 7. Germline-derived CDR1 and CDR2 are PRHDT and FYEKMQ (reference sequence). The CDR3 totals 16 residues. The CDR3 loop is CASSSYGTGGHQPQHF. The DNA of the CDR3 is TGTGCCAGCAGCTCCTACGGGACAGGGGGACATCAGCCCCAGCATTTT.

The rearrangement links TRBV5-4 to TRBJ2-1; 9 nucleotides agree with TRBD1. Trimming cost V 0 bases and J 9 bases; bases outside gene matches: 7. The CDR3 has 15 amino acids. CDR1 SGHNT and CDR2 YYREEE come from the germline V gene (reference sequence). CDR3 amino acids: CASSLAGQGPFEQFF. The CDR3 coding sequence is TGTGCCAGCAGCTTGGCGGGACAGGGCCCATTTGAGCAGTTCTTC.

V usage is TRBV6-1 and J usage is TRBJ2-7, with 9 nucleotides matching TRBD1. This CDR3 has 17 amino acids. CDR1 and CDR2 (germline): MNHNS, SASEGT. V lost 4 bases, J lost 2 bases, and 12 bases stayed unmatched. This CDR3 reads CASSVIIRRQGAYEQYF. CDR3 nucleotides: TGTGCCAGCAGTGTAATTATACGGCGACAGGGGGCCTACGAGCAGTACTTC.

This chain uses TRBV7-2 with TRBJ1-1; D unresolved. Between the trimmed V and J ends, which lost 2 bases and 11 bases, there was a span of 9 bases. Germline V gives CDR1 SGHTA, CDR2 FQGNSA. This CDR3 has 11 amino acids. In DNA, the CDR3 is TGTGCCAGCAGCTTATCGGTTAGGGCTTTCTTT. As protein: CASSLSVRAFF.

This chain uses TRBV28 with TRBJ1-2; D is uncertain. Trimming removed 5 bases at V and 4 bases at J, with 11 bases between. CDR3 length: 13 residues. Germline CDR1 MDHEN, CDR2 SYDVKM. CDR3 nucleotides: TGTGCCAGCAGTCGGACGGCACCCTATGGCTACACCTTC. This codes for CASSRTAPYGYTF.

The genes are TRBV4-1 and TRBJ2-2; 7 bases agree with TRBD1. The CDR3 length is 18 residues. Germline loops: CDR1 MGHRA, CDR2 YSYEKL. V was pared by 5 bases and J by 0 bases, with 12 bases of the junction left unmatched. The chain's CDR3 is CASSVQTGTAANTGELFF. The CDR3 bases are TGCGCCAGCAGCGTCCAGACAGGGACAGCCGCGAACACCGGGGAGCTGTTTTTT.

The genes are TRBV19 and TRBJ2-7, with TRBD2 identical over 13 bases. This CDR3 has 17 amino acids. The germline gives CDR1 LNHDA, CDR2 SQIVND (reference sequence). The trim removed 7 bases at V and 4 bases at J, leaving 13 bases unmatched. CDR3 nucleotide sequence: TGTGCCAGTAACCCAAACGGCGGACTAGCGGGAGTTTACGAGCAGTACTTC. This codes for CASNPNGGLAGVYEQYF.

DNA of the CDR3: TGTGCCAGCAAAGGGGGACCCTCAGGGACTGAAGCTTTCTTT. It yields the protein CASKGGPSGTEAFF. The rearrangement links TRBV28 to TRBJ1-1; D perhaps matches TRBD1 (6 bases). This CDR3 is 14 amino acids long. Germline V gene lookup returns CDR1 MDHEN and CDR2 SYDVKM. V was clipped by 7 bases and J by 5 bases, with 17 bases between them.